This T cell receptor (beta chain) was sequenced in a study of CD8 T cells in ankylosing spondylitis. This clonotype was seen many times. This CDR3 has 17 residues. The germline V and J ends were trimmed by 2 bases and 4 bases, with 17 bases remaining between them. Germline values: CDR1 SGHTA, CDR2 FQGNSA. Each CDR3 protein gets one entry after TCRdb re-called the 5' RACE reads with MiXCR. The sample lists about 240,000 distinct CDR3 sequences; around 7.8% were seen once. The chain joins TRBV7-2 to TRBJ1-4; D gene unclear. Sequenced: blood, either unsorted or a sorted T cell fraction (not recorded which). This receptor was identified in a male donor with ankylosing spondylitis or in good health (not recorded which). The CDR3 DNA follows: TGTGCCAGCAGCTTAATGCCTCCGGGGTCTTTTAATGAAAAACTGTTTTTT. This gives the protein CASSLMPPGSFNEKLFF.